This entry describes one T cell receptor beta chain. Its matching antigen is unknown. After removal of 5 bases from V and 4 bases from J, the junction contained 6 bases not matched to a gene. Germline-derived CDR1 and CDR2 are SGHAT and FQNNGV. The CDR3 runs 15 residues. These data originate in a study of blood T cells in healthy people across ages. Study outcomes and limitations: Compared with aged donors, long-lived donors showed fewer expanded clones, suggesting selection. The recorded TCR beta diversity per million T cells decreased in a roughly linear manner with age. Observed TCR beta diversity showed a strong correlation with the percentage of naive T cells as measured by flow cytometry.

PCR was performed a second time for about 6 to 11 cycles using a sample-barcoded 5' primer and a J-beta primer mix. MiXCR, applied by TCRdb to the 5' RACE reads, yields one record per CDR3 protein. The repertoire holds about 900,000 distinct CDR3 sequences, with approximately 49% as singletons. Caucasian individuals from Russia who were healthy and aged 6 to 90 acted as donors. This sequence originates from a man in his thirties or forties in good health. The genes are TRBV11-2 and TRBJ2-2; 8 bases map to TRBD2. Sample: blood. CDR3 residues: CASSLAGTSTGELFF. Written as DNA, the CDR3 is TGTGCCAGCAGCCTCGCCGGGACTAGCACCGGGGAGCTGTTTTTT.